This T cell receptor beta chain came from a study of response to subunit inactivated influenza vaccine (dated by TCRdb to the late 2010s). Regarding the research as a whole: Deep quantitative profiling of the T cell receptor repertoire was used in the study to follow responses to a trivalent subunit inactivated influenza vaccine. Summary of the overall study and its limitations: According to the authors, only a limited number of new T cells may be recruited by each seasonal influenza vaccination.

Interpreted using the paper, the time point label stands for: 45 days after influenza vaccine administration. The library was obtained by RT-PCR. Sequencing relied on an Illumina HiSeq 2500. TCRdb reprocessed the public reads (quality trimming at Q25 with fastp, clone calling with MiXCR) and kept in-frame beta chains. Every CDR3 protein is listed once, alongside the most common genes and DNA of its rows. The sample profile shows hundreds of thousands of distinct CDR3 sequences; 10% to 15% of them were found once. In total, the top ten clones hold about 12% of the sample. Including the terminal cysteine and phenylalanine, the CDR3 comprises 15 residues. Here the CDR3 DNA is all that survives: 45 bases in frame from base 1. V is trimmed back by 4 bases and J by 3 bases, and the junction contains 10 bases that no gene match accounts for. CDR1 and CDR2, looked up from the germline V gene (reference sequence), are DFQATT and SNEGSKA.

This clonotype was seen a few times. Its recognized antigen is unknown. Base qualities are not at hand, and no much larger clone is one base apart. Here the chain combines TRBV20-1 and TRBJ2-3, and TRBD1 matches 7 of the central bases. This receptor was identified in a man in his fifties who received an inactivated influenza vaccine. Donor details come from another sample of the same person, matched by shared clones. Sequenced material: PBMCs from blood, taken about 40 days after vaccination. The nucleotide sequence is TGCAGTGCTACGAACAACAGGGGTTGGACAGATACGCAGTATTTT. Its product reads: CSATNNRGWTDTQYF.